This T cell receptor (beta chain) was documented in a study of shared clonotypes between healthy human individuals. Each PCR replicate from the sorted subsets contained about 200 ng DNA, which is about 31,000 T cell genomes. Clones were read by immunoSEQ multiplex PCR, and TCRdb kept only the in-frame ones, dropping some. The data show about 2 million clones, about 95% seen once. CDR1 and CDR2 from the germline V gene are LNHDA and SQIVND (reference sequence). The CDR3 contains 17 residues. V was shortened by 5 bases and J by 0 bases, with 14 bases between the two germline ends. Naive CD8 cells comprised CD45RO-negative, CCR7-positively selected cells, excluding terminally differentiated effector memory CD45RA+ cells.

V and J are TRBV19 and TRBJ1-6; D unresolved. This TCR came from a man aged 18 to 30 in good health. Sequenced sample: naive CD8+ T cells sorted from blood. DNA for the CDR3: TGTGCCAGTAGTCTGACTGATCCGAGCTCCTATAATTCACCCCTCCACTTT. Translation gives CASSLTDPSSYNSPLHF.